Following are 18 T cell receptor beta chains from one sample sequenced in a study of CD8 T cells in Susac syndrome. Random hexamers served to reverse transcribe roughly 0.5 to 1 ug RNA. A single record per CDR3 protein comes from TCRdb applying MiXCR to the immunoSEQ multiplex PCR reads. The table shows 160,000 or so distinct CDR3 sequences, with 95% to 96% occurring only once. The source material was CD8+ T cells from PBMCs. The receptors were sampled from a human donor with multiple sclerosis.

The CDR3 sequence: CASSLEAEYNEQFF. The CDR3 coding sequence is TGCGCCAGCAGCTTGGAGGCGGAGTACAATGAGCAGTTCTTC. The chain carries TRBV5-1 and TRBJ2-1; D unresolved. The CDR3 loop spans 14 amino acids. Between the trimmed V and J ends, which lost 0 bases and 4 bases, there was a span of 8 bases. CDR1 is SGHRS and CDR2 is YFSETQ in the germline V gene.

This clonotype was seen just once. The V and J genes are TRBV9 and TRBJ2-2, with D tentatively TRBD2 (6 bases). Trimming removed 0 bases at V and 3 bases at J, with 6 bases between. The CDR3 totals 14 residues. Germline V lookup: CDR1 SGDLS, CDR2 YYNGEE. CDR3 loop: CASSVGGDTGELFF. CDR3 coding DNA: TGTGCCAGCAGCGTAGGGGGGGACACCGGGGAGCTGTTTTTT.

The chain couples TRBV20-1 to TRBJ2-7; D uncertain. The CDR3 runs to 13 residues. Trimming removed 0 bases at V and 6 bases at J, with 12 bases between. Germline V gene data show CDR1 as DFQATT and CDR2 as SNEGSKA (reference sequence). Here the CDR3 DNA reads TGCAGTGCTAGAGAGTACGCGAGGACCGAGCAGTACTTC. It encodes CSAREYARTEQYF.

The CDR3 nucleotides read TGTGCCAGCAGTTACTCGCAGGGATCGGGCAATGAGCAGTTCTTC. Translation gives CASSYSQGSGNEQFF. The chain carries TRBV6-5 and TRBJ2-1, with a weak D call TRBD1 (5 bases). The CDR3 is made up of 15 amino acids. The germline V gene has CDR1 MNHEY and CDR2 SVGAGI. Trimming pared 0 bases from V and 6 bases from J, leaving 12 bases between.

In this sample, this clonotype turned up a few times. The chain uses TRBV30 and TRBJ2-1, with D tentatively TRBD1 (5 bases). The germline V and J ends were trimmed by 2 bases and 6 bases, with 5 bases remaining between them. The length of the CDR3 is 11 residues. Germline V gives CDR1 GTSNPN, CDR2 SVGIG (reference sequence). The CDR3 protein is CAWSQGNEQFF. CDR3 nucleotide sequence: TGTGCCTGGAGTCAGGGCAATGAGCAGTTCTTC.

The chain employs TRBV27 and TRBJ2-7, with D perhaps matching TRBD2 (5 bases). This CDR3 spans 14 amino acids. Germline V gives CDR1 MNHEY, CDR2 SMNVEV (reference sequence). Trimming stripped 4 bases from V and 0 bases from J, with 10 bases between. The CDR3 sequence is CASSSSLHSYEQYF. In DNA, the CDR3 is TGTGCCAGCAGTTCTAGCCTGCACTCCTACGAGCAGTACTTC.

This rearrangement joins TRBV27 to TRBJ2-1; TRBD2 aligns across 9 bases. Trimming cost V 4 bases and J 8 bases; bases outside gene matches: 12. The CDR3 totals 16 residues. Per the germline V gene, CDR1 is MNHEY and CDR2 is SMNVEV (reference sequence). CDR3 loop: CASSSRLAAISDEQFF. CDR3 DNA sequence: TGTGCCAGCAGTTCCAGACTAGCGGCGATTTCGGATGAGCAGTTCTTC.

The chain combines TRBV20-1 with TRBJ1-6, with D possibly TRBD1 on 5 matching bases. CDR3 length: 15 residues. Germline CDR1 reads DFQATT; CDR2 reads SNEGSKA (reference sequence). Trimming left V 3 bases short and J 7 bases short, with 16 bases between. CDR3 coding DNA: TGCAGTGCTAGGGAGGGCCGGGACTCCAATTCACCCCTCCACTTT. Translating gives CSAREGRDSNSPLHF.

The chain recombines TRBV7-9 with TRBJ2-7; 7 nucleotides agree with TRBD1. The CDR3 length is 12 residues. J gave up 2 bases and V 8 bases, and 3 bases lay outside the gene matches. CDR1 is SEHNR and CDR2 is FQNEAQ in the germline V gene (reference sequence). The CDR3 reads CASSGTAYEQYV. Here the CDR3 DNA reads TGTGCCAGCTCCGGGACAGCCTACGAGCAGTACGTC.

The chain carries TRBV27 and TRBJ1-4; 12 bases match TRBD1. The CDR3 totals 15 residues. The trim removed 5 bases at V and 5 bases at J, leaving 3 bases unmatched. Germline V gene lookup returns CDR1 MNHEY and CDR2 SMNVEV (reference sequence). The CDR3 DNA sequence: TGTGCCAGCAGTGGGACAGGGGGCGAGAATGAAAAACTGTTTTTT. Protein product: CASSGTGGENEKLFF.

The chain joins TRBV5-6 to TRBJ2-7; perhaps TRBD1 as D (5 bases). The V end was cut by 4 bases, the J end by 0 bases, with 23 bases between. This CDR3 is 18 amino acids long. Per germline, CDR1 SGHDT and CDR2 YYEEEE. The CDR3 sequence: CASSHWTLTSNLSYEQYF. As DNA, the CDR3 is TGTGCCAGCAGCCACTGGACATTGACATCCAACCTCTCCTACGAGCAGTACTTC.

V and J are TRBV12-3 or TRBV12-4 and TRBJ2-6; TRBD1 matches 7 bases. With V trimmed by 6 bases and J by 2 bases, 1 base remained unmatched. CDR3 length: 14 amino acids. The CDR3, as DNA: TGTGCCAGCAGCACAGGGGCTGGGGCCAACGTCCTGACTTTC. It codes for CASSTGAGANVLTF.

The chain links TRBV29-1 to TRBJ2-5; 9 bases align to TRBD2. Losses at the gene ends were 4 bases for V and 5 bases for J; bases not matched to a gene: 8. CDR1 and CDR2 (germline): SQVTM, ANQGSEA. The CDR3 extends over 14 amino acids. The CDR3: CSVAARGGWETQYF. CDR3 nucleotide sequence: TGCAGCGTTGCGGCGCGGGGGGGTTGGGAGACCCAGTACTTC.

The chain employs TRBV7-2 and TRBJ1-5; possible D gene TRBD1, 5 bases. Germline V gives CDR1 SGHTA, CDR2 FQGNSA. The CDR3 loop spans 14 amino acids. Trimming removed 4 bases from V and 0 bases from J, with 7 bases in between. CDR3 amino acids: CASSWGDSNQPQHF. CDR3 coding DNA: TGTGCCAGCAGCTGGGGGGATAGCAATCAGCCCCAGCATTTT.

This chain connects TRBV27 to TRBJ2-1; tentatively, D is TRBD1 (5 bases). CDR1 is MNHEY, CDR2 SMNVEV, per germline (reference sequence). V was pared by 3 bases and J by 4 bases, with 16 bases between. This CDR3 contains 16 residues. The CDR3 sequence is CASSFRASAGYNEQFF. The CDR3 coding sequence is TGTGCCAGCAGTTTCAGGGCCTCTGCAGGGTACAATGAGCAGTTCTTC.

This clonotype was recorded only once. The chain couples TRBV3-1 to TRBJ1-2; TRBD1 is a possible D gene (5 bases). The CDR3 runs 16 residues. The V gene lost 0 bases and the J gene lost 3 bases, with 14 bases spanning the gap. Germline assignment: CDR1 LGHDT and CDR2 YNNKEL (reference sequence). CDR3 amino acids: CASSQEGPNTYYGYTF. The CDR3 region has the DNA TGTGCCAGCAGCCAAGAGGGGCCCAATACGTACTATGGCTACACCTTC.

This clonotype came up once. Written as DNA, the CDR3 is TGTGCCAGCAGAGGACCGACAGGGGGAGATGGCTACACCTTC. This codes for CASRGPTGGDGYTF. The chain joins TRBV9 to TRBJ1-2; the match to TRBD1 covers 9 bases. V was pared by 5 bases and J by 6 bases, with 8 bases of the junction left unmatched. This CDR3 contains 14 residues. CDR1 and CDR2 (germline): SGDLS, YYNGEE. The variable domain in full, with the rest retrieved from reference TRBV9 and TRBJ1-2, is DSGVTQTPKHLITATGQRVTLRCSPRSGDLSVYWYQQSLDQGLQFLIQYYNGEERAKGNILERFSAQQFPDLHSELNLSSLELGDSALYFCASRGPTGGDGYTFGSGTRLTVV.

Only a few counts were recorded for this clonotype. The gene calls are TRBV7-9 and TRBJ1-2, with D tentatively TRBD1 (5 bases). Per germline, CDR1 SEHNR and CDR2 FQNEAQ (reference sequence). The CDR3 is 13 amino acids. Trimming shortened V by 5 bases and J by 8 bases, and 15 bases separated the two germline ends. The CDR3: CASSPPRGDGYTF. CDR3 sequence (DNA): TGTGCCAGCAGCCCCCCCCGAGGGGACGGCTACACCTTC.